This T cell receptor (beta chain) was retrieved from a study of PD-1 blockade in classical Hodgkin lymphoma. J gave up 6 bases and V 2 bases, and 6 bases lay outside the gene matches. Germline lookup yields CDR1 MNHNY and CDR2 SVGAGI (reference sequence). This CDR3 has 15 amino acids. Time point here: cycle 4 day 1 (C4D1), after more than five weeks of nivolumab. Every one of the patients relapsed after autologous stem cell transplantation (brentuximab vedotin exposure was variable). The table came from immunoSEQ multiplex PCR; TCRdb's copy has only in-frame clones and leaves some out. The table includes about 50,000 clones, almost 90% detected once.

The sample here was peripheral blood mononuclear cells (PBMCs), taken before the fourth cycle of nivolumab. The chain recombines TRBV6-6 with TRBJ2-3, with TRBD1 identical over 9 bases. The clonotype originates from a human donor with classical Hodgkin lymphoma. CDR3 nucleotide sequence: TGTGCCAGCAGTTACAGCGACAGGGGGGTCGATACGCAGTATTTT. It specifies CASSYSDRGVDTQYF.